One sample yielded the 17 T cell receptor beta chains listed below, sequenced in a study of blood T cells in healthy people across ages. Primed by a sample-barcoded 5' primer and a J-beta primer mix, a second PCR proceeded for roughly 6 to 12 cycles. A single record per CDR3 protein comes from TCRdb applying MiXCR to the 5' RACE reads. The table has about 720,000 distinct CDR3 sequences, 25% seen once; the top ten hold around 3.6%. These sequences were also reported in another study, on T cells of mothers and their children.

The material sequenced was blood. Receptors originate from a boy aged 10-17 years in good health.

This clonotype occurred a few times. The rearrangement uses TRBV4-3 and TRBJ2-7; tentative D call: TRBD1 (6 bases). From germline, CDR1 is LGHNA and CDR2 YSLEER. CDR3 length: 15 residues. V lost 0 bases to trimming and J lost 3 bases, with 12 bases between them. The CDR3 DNA follows: TGCGCCAGCAGCCAAGATACTTGGACAGACTACGAGCAGTACTTC. Translating it yields CASSQDTWTDYEQYF.

This clonotype was observed a handful of times. The rearrangement links TRBV24-1 to TRBJ2-3, with 11 positions matching TRBD2. J lost 2 bases, V lost 4 bases, and 4 bases had no gene match. The CDR3 covers 16 residues. In germline, CDR1 is KGHDR, CDR2 SFDVKD. The CDR3 coding sequence is TGTGCCACCAGTGAGTTAGCGGGGGGGCCCACAGATACGCAGTATTTT. Translation: CATSELAGGPTDTQYF.

The genes are TRBV4-1 and TRBJ1-1; TRBD1 agrees at 7 bases. This CDR3 is built from 17 residues. The J segment lost 5 bases and the V segment lost 3 bases, leaving 15 bases of the junction unmatched. Germline V CDR1 and CDR2: MGHRA, YSYEKL. The chain's CDR3 is CASSHQGVQGSITEAFF. The CDR3 bases are TGCGCCAGCAGCCATCAAGGGGTACAGGGGAGTATAACTGAAGCTTTCTTT.

The DNA of the CDR3 is TGCAGTGCTAGAGGGATGATGCTGGGCACTGAAGCTTTCTTT. Translation gives CSARGMMLGTEAFF. The rearrangement uses TRBV20-1 and TRBJ1-1; D unresolved. CDR3 length: 14 amino acids. V lost 1 base and J 4 bases, leaving 13 bases between the germline ends. Germline CDR1 DFQATT, CDR2 SNEGSKA (reference sequence).

This clonotype appeared a few times. Here the CDR3 reads CSVTGDTGELFF. For the CDR3, the DNA is TGCAGTGTCACAGGGGACACCGGGGAGCTGTTTTTT. The V call is TRBV20-1, the J call TRBJ2-2; TRBD1 matches at 7 bases. The CDR3 loop spans 12 amino acids. The V segment lost 7 bases and the J segment 3 bases; nucleotides outside the gene matches: 2. CDR1 is DFQATT and CDR2 is SNEGSKA in the germline V gene (reference sequence).

This clonotype was detected only a few times. The chain joins TRBV28 to TRBJ2-3, with TRBD1 identical over 9 bases. With 2 bases clipped from V and 4 bases from J, the junction kept 7 bases outside the gene matches. The CDR3 is 16 amino acids. The V gene's germline CDR1 is MDHEN and CDR2 SYDVKM. CDR3 nucleotides: TGTGCCAGCAGTTTAGGGCCGGGACAGGGTTCAGATACGCAGTATTTT. It encodes CASSLGPGQGSDTQYF.

V is TRBV30 and J is TRBJ2-5; 8 positions agree with TRBD1. V gave up 8 bases and J gave up 5 bases; unmatched junction bases: 4. Germline loops: CDR1 GTSNPN, CDR2 SVGIG (reference sequence). This CDR3 contains 11 residues. The CDR3 bases are TGTGCCCACCACAGGGGGGAGACCCAGTACTTC. Its protein product is CAHHRGETQYF.

This clonotype was seen a handful of times. The chain uses TRBV29-1 and TRBJ1-2; D is undetermined. The CDR3 consists of 13 residues. Germline loops: CDR1 SQVTM, CDR2 ANQGSEA. Trimming cost V 0 bases and J 2 bases, with 7 bases left between them. Written as DNA, the CDR3 is TGCAGCGTTGAAGAAGCCCAGAACTATGGCTACACCTTC. Amino acid sequence: CSVEEAQNYGYTF.

This chain joins TRBV4-1 and TRBJ2-1, with TRBD2 matching over 10 bases. This CDR3 has 17 residues. Losses at the gene ends were 4 bases for V and 4 bases for J; bases not matched to a gene: 10. Germline CDR1 MGHRA, CDR2 YSYEKL. CDR3 region: CASSPNLGLAEYNEQFF. The CDR3 coding sequence is TGCGCCAGCAGCCCAAATCTAGGACTAGCGGAGTACAATGAGCAGTTCTTC.

This clonotype was seen a handful of times. The chain combines TRBV11-2 with TRBJ1-4, with 9 bases lining up with TRBD1. Losses at the gene ends were 6 bases for V and 6 bases for J; bases not matched to a gene: 8. Germline CDR1 reads SGHAT; CDR2 reads FQNNGV. This CDR3 is 15 amino acids long. The CDR3 here is CASRPPGQGYEKLFF. CDR3 sequence (DNA): TGTGCCAGCAGACCTCCGGGACAGGGTTATGAAAAACTGTTTTTT.

The chain uses TRBV14 and TRBJ2-1; D is perhaps TRBD2 (5 bases). Trimming took 1 base from V and 8 from J, leaving 15 bases between them. Germline V gene data show CDR1 as SGHDN and CDR2 as FVKESK. The CDR3 spans 15 residues. CDR3 loop: CASSQAPPGNDEQFF. Here the CDR3 DNA reads TGTGCCAGCAGCCAAGCCCCCCCGGGGAACGATGAGCAGTTCTTC.

This clonotype was observed a few times. V is TRBV27 and J is TRBJ2-7; 8 nucleotides align to TRBD2. The CDR3 loop spans 13 amino acids. Germline V lookup: CDR1 MNHEY, CDR2 SMNVEV (reference sequence). V gave up 10 bases and J gave up 3 bases; unmatched junction bases: 8. CDR3 loop: CATKAGVGYEQYF. The CDR3, as DNA: TGTGCCACCAAAGCGGGAGTTGGCTACGAGCAGTACTTC.

This clonotype occurred many times. J is TRBJ2-1 and V is TRBV12-3 or TRBV12-4; D gene uncertain. V was shortened by 1 base and J by 2 bases, with 6 bases between the two germline ends. The CDR3 spans 14 residues. The CDR3, as DNA: TGTGCCAGCAGTTTAGTTCTTACCTACAATGAGCAGTTCTTC. Its protein product is CASSLVLTYNEQFF.

V usage is TRBV6-4 and J usage is TRBJ2-3; D may be TRBD2 (6 bases). The CDR3 length is 15 residues. CDR1 and CDR2 (germline): MRHNA, SNTAGT. V lost 6 bases and J lost 0, with 13 bases in between. CDR3 amino acids: CASRAGLTSTDTQYF. For the CDR3, the DNA is TGTGCCAGCAGGGCGGGGTTGACTAGCACAGATACGCAGTATTTT.

The genes are TRBV12-3 or TRBV12-4 and TRBJ1-1; D gene uncertain. This CDR3 spans 16 amino acids. Trimming left V 3 bases short and J 1 base short, with 15 bases between. The CDR3 spells CASSFIIRQRNTEAFF. The CDR3 coding sequence is TGTGCCAGCAGTTTTATCATTCGGCAGCGGAACACTGAAGCTTTCTTT.

The chain couples TRBV20-1 to TRBJ2-1, with 9 bases fitting TRBD2. Germline assignment: CDR1 DFQATT and CDR2 SNEGSKA (reference sequence). This CDR3 has 14 amino acids. The V and J ends lost 3 bases and 6 bases, in that order; junction bases with no gene match: 6. In DNA form, the CDR3 reads TGCAGTGCTAGGATAGCGGGAGTAGCCAATGAGCAGTTCTTC. It encodes CSARIAGVANEQFF.

The chain recombines TRBV4-3 with TRBJ2-1; TRBD2 matches 7 bases. Germline-derived CDR1 and CDR2 are LGHNA and YSLEER. The CDR3 spans 16 residues. With 1 base clipped from V and 0 bases from J, the junction kept 3 bases outside the gene matches. DNA of the CDR3: TGCGCCAGCAGCCAAGGGGCGGGAGTCTCCTACAATGAGCAGTTCTTC. Protein product: CASSQGAGVSYNEQFF.